This T cell receptor (beta chain) was retrieved from a study of T cells in Graves' hyperthyroidism and ophthalmopathy. Study-wide results and limits: By a 13 V-J model, ophthalmopathy was set apart from stable hyperthyroidism.

As concerns this clonotype: The antigen is undetermined.

The CDR3 spans 15 residues. Looked up from germline, CDR1 is SGHNT and CDR2 is YYREEE (reference sequence). The V segment lost 4 bases and the J segment 5 bases; nucleotides outside the gene matches: 9. RNA transcripts provided the source from which TCR beta CDR3 regions were amplified. HTBI primers drove first-round RT-PCR of the TCR CDR3. MiXCR was run by TCRdb on the multiplex PCR reads, yielding one entry per CDR3 protein. This table has roughly 420,000 distinct CDR3 sequences, around a sixth appearing once. Participants, patients aged 18 to 65, had newly diagnosed hyperthyroidism with a duration under 2 months. Diagnosis rested on symptoms, serum thyroxine and TRAb, thyroid ultrasound, and orbital computed tomography.

This clonotype was obtained from a woman aged 18-29 years with Graves' hyperthyroidism. The V gene is TRBV5-4, the J gene TRBJ2-5; 9 nucleotides align to TRBD1. Sequencing was done on a sample of blood. This chain's CDR3 is CASSQTGGGQETQYF. The CDR3 bases are TGTGCCAGCAGCCAGACAGGGGGGGGTCAGGAGACCCAGTACTTC.